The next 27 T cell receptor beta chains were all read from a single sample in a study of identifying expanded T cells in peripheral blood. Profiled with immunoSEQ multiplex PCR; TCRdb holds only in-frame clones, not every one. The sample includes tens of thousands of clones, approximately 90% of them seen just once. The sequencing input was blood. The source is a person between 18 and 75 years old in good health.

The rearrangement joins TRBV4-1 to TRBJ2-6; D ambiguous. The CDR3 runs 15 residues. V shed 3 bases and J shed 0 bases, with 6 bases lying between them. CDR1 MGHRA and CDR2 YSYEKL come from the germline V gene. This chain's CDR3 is CASSQAVSGANVLTF. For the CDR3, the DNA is TGCGCCAGCAGCCAGGCAGTCTCTGGGGCCAACGTCCTGACTTTC.

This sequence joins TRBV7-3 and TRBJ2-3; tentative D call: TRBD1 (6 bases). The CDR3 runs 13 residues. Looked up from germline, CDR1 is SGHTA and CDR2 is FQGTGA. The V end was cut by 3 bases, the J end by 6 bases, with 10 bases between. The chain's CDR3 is CASSFGQLDTQYF. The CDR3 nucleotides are TGTGCCAGCAGCTTCGGACAGTTGGATACGCAGTATTTT.

Here the CDR3 reads CASSLGLAGGRLEREQYF. CDR3 in DNA: TGTGCCAGCAGCTTGGGACTAGCGGGGGGCCGACTCGAGAGGGAGCAGTACTTC. V and J are TRBV7-8 and TRBJ2-7; 15 positions match TRBD2. Per the germline V gene, CDR1 is SGHVS and CDR2 is FQNEAQ. This CDR3 contains 18 residues. V was pared by 3 bases and J by 7 bases, with 13 bases of the junction left unmatched. The full variable domain, its missing parts supplied by reference TRBV7-8 and TRBJ2-7, is GAGVSQSPRYKVAKRGQDVALRCDPISGHVSLFWYQQALGQGPEFLTYFQNEAQLDKSGLPSDRFFAERPEGSVSTLKIQRTQQEDSAVYLCASSLGLAGGRLEREQYFGPGTRLTVT.

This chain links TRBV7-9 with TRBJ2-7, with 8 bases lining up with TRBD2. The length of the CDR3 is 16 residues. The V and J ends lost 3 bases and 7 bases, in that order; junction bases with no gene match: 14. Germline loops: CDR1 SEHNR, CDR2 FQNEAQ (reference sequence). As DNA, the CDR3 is TGTGCCAGCAGCTTTCCCGTTACGGGAGGGCCGGGTGAGCAGTACTTC. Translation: CASSFPVTGGPGEQYF.

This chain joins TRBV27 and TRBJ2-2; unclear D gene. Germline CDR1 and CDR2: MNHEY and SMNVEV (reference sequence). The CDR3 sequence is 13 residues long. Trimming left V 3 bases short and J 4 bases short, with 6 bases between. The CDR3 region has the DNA TGTGCCAGCAGTTTCACTGGCACCGGGGAGCTGTTTTTT. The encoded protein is CASSFTGTGELFF.

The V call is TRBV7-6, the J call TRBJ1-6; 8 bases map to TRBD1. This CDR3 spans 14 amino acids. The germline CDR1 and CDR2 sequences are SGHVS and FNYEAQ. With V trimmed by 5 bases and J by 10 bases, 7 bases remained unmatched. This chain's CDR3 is CASSGQGDGSPLHF. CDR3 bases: TGTGCCAGCAGCGGACAGGGAGATGGATCACCCCTCCACTTT. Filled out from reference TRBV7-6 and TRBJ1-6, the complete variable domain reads GAGVSQSPRYKVTKRGQDVALRCDPISGHVSLYWYRQALGQGPEFLTYFNYEAQQDKSGLPNDRFSAERPEGSISTLTIQRTEQRDSAMYRCASSGQGDGSPLHFGNGTRLTVT.

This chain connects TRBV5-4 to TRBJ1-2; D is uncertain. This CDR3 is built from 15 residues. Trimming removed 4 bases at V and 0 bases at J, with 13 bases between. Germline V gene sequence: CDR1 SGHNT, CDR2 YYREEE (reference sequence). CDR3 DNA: TGTGCCAGCAGCCCCTTGGTAACCGCTAACTATGGCTACACCTTC. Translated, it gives CASSPLVTANYGYTF.

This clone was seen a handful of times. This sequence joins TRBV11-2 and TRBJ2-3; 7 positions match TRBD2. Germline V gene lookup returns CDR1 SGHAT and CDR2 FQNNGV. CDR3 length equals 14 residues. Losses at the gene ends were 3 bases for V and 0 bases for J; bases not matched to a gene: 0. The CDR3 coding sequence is TGTGCCAGCAGCTTTAGCGGGAGCACAGATACGCAGTATTTT. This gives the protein CASSFSGSTDTQYF.

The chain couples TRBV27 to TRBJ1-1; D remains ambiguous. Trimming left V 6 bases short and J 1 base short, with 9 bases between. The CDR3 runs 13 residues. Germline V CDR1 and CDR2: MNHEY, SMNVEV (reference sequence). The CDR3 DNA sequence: TGTGCCAGCAGGGGAGTCCAGAACACTGAAGCTTTCTTT. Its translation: CASRGVQNTEAFF.

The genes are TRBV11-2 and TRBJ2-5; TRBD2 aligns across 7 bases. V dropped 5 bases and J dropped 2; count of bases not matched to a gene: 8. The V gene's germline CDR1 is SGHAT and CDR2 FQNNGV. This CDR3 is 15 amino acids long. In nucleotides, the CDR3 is TGTGCCAGCAGCGTACTGACTAGCCCACAAGAGACCCAGTACTTC. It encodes CASSVLTSPQETQYF.

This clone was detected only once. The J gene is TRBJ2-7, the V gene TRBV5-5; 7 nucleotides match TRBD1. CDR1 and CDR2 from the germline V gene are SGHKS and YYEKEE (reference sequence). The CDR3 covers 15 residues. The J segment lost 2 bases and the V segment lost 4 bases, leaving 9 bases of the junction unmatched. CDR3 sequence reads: CASSPGQWKTYEQYF. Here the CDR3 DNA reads TGTGCCAGCAGCCCGGGACAGTGGAAGACCTACGAGCAGTACTTC.

The DNA for the CDR3 is TGTGCCAGCTCACCGGGACTGGCAGCGGGGGAGCAGTACTTC. It codes for CASSPGLAAGEQYF. J is TRBJ2-7 and V is TRBV18; 7 bases are shared with TRBD2. Germline V CDR1 and CDR2: KGHSH, LQKENI. V was clipped by 3 bases and J by 7 bases; unmatched bases: 9. The CDR3 has 14 amino acids.

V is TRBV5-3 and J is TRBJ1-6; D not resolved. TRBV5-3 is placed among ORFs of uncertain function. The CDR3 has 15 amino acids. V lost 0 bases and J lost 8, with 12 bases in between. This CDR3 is CARSLAGGIDSPLHF. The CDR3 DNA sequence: TGTGCCAGAAGCTTGGCCGGAGGAATCGATTCACCCCTCCACTTT.

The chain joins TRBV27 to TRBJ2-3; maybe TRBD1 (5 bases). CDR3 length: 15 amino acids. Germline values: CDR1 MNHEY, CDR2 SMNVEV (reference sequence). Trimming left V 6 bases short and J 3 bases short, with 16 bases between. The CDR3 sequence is CASRVSPTVTDTQYF. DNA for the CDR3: TGTGCCAGCAGGGTCTCCCCGACAGTTACAGATACGCAGTATTTT.

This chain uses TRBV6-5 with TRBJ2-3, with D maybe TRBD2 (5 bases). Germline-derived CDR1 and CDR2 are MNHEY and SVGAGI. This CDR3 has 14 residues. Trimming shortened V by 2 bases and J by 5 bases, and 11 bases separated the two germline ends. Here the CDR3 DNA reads TGTGCCAGCAGTTACCGCCCGGGAATAGATACGCAGTATTTT. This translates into CASSYRPGIDTQYF.

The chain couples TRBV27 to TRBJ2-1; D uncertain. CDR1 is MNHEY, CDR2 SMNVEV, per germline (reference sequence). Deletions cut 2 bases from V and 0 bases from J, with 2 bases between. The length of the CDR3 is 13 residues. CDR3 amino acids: CASSLNSYNEQFF. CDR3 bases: TGTGCCAGCAGTTTAAACTCCTACAATGAGCAGTTCTTC.

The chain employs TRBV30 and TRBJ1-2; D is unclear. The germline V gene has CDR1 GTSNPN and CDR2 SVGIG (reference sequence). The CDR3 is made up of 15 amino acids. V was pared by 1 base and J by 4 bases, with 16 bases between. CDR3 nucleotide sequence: TGTGCCTGGAGTGACCCTGAGAGGGCCCCCTATGGCTACACCTTC. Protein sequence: CAWSDPERAPYGYTF.

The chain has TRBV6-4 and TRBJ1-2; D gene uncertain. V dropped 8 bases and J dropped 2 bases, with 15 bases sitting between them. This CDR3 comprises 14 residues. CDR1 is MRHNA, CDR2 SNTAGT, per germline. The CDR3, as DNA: TGTGCCAGCCGCAAGATAGGGATCAACTATGGCTACACCTTC. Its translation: CASRKIGINYGYTF.

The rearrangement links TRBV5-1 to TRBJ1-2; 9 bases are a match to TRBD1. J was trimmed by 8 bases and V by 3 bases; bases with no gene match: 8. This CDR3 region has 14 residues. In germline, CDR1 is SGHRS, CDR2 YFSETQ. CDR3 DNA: TGCGCCAGCAGCTGGGGACAGGGATCTTCGGGCTACACCTTC. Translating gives CASSWGQGSSGYTF. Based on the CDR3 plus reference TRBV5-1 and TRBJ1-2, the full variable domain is KAGVTQTPRYLIKTRGQQVTLSCSPISGHRSVSWYQQTPGQGLQFLFEYFSETQRNKGNFPGRFSGRQFSNSRSEMNVSTLELGDSALYLCASSWGQGSSGYTFGSGTRLTVV.

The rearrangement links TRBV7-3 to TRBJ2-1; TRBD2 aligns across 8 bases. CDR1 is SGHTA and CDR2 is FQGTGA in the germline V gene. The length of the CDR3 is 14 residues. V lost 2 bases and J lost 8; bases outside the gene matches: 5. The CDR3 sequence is CASSLEGTSDEQFF. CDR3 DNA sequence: TGTGCCAGCAGCTTAGAGGGGACTAGTGATGAGCAGTTCTTC.

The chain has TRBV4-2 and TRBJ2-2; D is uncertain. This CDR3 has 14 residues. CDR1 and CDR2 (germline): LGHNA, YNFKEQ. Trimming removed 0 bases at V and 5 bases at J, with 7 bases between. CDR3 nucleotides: TGTGCCAGCAGCCAAGATCCGGAGACCGGGGAGCTGTTTTTT. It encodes CASSQDPETGELFF.

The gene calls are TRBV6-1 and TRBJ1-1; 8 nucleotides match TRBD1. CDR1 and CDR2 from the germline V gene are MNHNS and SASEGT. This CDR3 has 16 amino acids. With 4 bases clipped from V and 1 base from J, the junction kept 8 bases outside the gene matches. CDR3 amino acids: CASSGLAGTGNTEAFF. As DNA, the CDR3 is TGTGCCAGCAGTGGACTTGCCGGGACAGGGAACACTGAAGCTTTCTTT.

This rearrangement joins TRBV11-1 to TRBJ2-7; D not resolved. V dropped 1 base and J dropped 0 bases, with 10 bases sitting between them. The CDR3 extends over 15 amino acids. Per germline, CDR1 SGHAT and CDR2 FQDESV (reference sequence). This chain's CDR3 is CASSLEIGDSYEQYF. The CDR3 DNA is TGTGCCAGCAGCTTAGAGATTGGCGACTCCTACGAGCAGTACTTC.

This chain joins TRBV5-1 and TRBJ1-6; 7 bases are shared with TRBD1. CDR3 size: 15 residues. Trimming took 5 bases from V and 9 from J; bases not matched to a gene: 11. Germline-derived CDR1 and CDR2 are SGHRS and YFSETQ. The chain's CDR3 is CASSFGTVGSSPLHF. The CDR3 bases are TGCGCCAGCAGTTTCGGGACAGTGGGGAGTTCACCCCTCCACTTT.

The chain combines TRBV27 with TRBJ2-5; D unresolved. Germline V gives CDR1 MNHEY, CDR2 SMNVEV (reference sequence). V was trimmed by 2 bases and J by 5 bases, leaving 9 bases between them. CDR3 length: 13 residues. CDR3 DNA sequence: TGTGCCAGCAGTTTACCTTCTGGGGAGACCCAGTACTTC. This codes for CASSLPSGETQYF.

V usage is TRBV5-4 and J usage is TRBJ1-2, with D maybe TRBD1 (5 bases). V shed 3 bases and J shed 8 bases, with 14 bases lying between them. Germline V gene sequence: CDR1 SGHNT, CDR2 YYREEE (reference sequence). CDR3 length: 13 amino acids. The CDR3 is CASSSGVNQGYTF. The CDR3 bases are TGTGCCAGCAGCTCGGGGGTAAATCAGGGCTACACCTTC.

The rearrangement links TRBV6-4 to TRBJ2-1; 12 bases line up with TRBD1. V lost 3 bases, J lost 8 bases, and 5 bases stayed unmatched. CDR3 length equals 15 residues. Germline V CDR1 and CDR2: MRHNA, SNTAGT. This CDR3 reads CASSEGQGASDEQFF. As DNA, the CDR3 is TGTGCCAGCAGTGAGGGACAGGGGGCTAGCGATGAGCAGTTCTTC.